These 12 T cell receptor beta chains were all obtained from the same sample, sequenced in a study of control samples from healthy donors and cancer patients. Profiled with immunoSEQ multiplex PCR; TCRdb holds only in-frame clones, not every one. The sample has 210,000 or so clones, roughly nine tenths seen once; the top ten hold less than 2%. Sequenced input: blood. All receptors derive from a man aged 25-45 years in good health.

This chain joins TRBV18 and TRBJ2-2; the match to TRBD1 covers 7 bases. Germline loops: CDR1 KGHSH, CDR2 LQKENI. The CDR3 length is 13 residues. The V gene end was trimmed by 6 bases and the J gene end by 3 bases; junction bases not matched to a gene: 1. CDR3 region: CASSGQDTGELFF. DNA of the CDR3: TGTGCCAGCTCCGGACAGGACACCGGGGAGCTGTTTTTT.

The chain recombines TRBV4-1 with TRBJ2-3, with no clear D. Germline CDR1 and CDR2: MGHRA and YSYEKL. This CDR3 region has 18 residues. Trimming removed 0 bases from V and 2 bases from J, with 18 bases in between. In nucleotides, the CDR3 is TGCGCCAGCAGCCAAGAGCCCCCCCCAGCAACCATCACAGATACGCAGTATTTT. Protein: CASSQEPPPATITDTQYF.

The rearrangement links TRBV10-1 to TRBJ1-3; D unclear. The germline V gene encodes CDR1 WNHNN and CDR2 SYGVQD (reference sequence). The CDR3 covers 11 residues. V lost 3 bases and J 4 bases, leaving 1 base between the germline ends. As DNA, the CDR3 is TGCGCCAGCAGTGAAGGAAACACCATATATTTT. This translates into CASSEGNTIYF.

This clone appeared a single time. The chain combines TRBV5-1 with TRBJ2-2, with 8 bases matching TRBD1. Germline CDR1 reads SGHRS; CDR2 reads YFSETQ. The trim removed 4 bases at V and 9 bases at J, leaving 11 bases unmatched. The CDR3 loop spans 15 amino acids. CDR3 DNA sequence: TGCGCCAGCAGCCCCGGGACAGGTCCGCACCGGGAGCTGTTTTTT. It specifies CASSPGTGPHRELFF.

The chain recombines TRBV7-7 with TRBJ2-1; the match to TRBD2 covers 13 bases. In germline, CDR1 is SSHAT, CDR2 FNYEAQ (reference sequence). J gave up 4 bases and V 4 bases, and 1 base lay outside the gene matches. The CDR3 is 15 residues long. CDR3 in amino acids: CASSSLAGGYNEQFF. Here the CDR3 DNA reads TGTGCCAGCAGCTCACTAGCGGGGGGGTACAATGAGCAGTTCTTC.

The rearrangement links TRBV6-5 to TRBJ1-2; TRBD1 matches 8 bases. This CDR3 has 16 amino acids. V was pared by 0 bases and J by 7 bases, with 10 bases of the junction left unmatched. Germline V gene data show CDR1 as MNHEY and CDR2 as SVGAGI. In DNA, the CDR3 is TGTGCCAGCAGTTACTCGAATGCCAGGGGGCAGGGTGGCTACACCTTC. Its protein is CASSYSNARGQGGYTF.

The chain couples TRBV7-6 to TRBJ2-3, with D perhaps TRBD2 (5 bases). With 2 bases removed from V and 0 bases from J, the gap between germline ends came to 12 bases. The CDR3 covers 16 residues. Germline CDR1 SGHVS, CDR2 FNYEAQ. CDR3: CASSLNSGASTDTQYF. The CDR3 DNA sequence: TGTGCCAGCAGCTTAAACAGCGGAGCTAGCACAGATACGCAGTATTTT.

This clone was seen only a few times. The chain uses TRBV9 and TRBJ2-4; possibly TRBD1 or TRBD2 for D (6 bases each). Trimming took off 3 bases at V and 2 bases at J, with 12 bases between the two ends. This CDR3 comprises 15 residues. The germline gives CDR1 SGDLS, CDR2 YYNGEE. Here the CDR3 reads CASSALGGPKNIQYF. DNA for the CDR3: TGTGCCAGCAGCGCCCTGGGGGGCCCCAAAAACATTCAGTACTTC.

The genes are TRBV7-2 and TRBJ1-6, with 7 nucleotides matching TRBD1. From germline, CDR1 is SGHTA and CDR2 FQGNSA. J lost 5 bases, V lost 2 bases, and 3 bases had no gene match. The CDR3 spans 15 residues. CDR3 coding DNA: TGTGCCAGCAGCTTAACGAGGGGGCATAATTCACCCCTCCACTTT. It yields the protein CASSLTRGHNSPLHF. The variable domain in full, completed from reference TRBV7-2 and TRBJ1-6, reads GAGVSQSPSNKVTEKGKDVELRCDPISGHTALYWYRQSLGQGLEFLIYFQGNSAPDKSGLPSDRFSAERTGGSVSTLTIQRTQQEDSAVYLCASSLTRGHNSPLHFGNGTRLTVT.

This clone is a singleton in its sample. V gene TRBV3-1 (or the pseudogene TRBV3-2) combines with J gene TRBJ2-5; D gene uncertain. This CDR3 is 15 amino acids long. V shed 3 bases and J shed 5 bases, with 16 bases lying between them. Germline CDR1 reads LGHDT; CDR2 reads YNNKEL (reference sequence). This CDR3 is CASSHRYRPQETQYF. The CDR3 DNA sequence: TGTGCCAGCAGCCACAGGTACAGACCTCAGGAGACCCAGTACTTC.

The chain recombines TRBV3-1 (or the pseudogene TRBV3-2) with TRBJ1-3; 7 nucleotides match TRBD1. The ends lost 7 bases at V and 0 bases at J; junction bases unmatched: 3. Germline CDR1 LGHDT, CDR2 YNNKEL (reference sequence). The CDR3 is 14 amino acids. The CDR3 DNA is TGTGCCAGCACCCAGGGGGTCTCTGGAAACACCATATATTTT. Its translation is CASTQGVSGNTIYF.

The V gene is TRBV7-3, the J gene TRBJ2-1; no firm D call. CDR3 length equals 15 residues. The germline V and J ends were trimmed by 5 bases and 4 bases, with 15 bases remaining between them. CDR1 is SGHTA and CDR2 is FQGTGA in the germline V gene. DNA for the CDR3: TGTGCCAGCAGCACCTCCGTGGGGAAGTACAATGAGCAGTTCTTC. It is translated as CASSTSVGKYNEQFF.